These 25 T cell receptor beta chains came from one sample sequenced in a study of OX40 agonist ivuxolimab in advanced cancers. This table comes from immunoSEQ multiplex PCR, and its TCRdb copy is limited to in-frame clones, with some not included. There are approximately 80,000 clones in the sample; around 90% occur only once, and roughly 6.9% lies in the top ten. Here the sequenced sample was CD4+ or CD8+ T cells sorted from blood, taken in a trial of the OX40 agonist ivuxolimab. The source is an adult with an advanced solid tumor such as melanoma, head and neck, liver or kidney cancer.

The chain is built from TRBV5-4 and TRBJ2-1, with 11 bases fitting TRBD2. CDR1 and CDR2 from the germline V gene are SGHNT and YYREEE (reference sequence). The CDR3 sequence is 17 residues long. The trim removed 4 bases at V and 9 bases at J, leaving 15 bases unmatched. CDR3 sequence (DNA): TGTGCCAGCAGCCGCGGGACTAGCGGAGGGAAGGGGGCTGAGCAGTTCTTC. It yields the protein CASSRGTSGGKGAEQFF.

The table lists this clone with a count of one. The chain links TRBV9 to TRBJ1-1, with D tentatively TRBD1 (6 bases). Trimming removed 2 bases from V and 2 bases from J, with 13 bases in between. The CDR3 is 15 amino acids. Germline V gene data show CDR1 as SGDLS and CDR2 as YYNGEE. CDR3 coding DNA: TGTGCCAGCAGCGTCACCGGGGGCTCCAACACTGAAGCTTTCTTT. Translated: CASSVTGGSNTEAFF.

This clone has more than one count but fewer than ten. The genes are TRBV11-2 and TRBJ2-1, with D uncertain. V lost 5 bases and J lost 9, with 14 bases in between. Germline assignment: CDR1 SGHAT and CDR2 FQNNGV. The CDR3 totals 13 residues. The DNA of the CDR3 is TGTGCCAGCAGCGAATTAAGGCTATTTGAGCAGTTCTTC. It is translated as CASSELRLFEQFF.

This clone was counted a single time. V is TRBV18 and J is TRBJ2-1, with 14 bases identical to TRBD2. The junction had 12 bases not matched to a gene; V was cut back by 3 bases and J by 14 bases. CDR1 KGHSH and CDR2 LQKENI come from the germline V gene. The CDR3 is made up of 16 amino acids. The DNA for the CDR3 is TGTGCCAGCTCACCCCCGGAAGGGACTAGCGGGAGAGTCAAGTTCTTC. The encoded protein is CASSPPEGTSGRVKFF.

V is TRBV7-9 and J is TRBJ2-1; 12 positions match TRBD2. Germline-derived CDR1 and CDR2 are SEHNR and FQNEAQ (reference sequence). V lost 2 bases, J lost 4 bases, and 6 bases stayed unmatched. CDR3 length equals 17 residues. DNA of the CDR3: TGTGCCAGCAGCTTAAATCTAGCGGGAGGGCCGTACAATGAGCAGTTCTTC. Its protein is CASSLNLAGGPYNEQFF.

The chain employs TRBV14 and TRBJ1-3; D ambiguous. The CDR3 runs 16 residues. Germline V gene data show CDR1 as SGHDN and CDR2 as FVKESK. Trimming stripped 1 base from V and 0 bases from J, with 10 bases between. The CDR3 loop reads CASSQVSVFSGNTIYF. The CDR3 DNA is TGTGCCAGCAGCCAAGTTTCTGTATTCTCTGGAAACACCATATATTTT.

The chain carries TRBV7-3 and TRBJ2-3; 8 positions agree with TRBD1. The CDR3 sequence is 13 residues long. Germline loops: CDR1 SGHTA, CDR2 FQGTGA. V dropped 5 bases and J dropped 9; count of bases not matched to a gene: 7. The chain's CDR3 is CASSPTGEVTQYF. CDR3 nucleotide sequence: TGTGCCAGCAGCCCGACAGGGGAGGTGACGCAGTATTTT.

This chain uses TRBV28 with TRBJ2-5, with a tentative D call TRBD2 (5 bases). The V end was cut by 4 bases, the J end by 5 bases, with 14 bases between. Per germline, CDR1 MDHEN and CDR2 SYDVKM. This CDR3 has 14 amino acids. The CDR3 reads CASSSPGVPETQYF. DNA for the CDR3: TGTGCCAGCAGTTCCCCCGGGGTACCGGAGACCCAGTACTTC.

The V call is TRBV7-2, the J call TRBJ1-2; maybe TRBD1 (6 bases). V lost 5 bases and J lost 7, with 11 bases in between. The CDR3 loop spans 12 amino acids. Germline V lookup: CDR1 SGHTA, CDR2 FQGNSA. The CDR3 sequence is CASSVNRVGYTF. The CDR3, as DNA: TGTGCCAGCAGCGTCAACAGGGTTGGCTACACCTTC.

CDR3 sequence (DNA): TGCGCCAGCAGCTTGGCCGTAGGACAGGGAACTCGCACCGGGGAGCTGTTTTTT. The encoded protein is CASSLAVGQGTRTGELFF. This chain connects TRBV5-1 to TRBJ2-2, with TRBD1 matching 8 bases. This CDR3 is built from 18 residues. Germline V gene lookup returns CDR1 SGHRS and CDR2 YFSETQ. V lost 0 bases and J lost 4; bases outside the gene matches: 11.

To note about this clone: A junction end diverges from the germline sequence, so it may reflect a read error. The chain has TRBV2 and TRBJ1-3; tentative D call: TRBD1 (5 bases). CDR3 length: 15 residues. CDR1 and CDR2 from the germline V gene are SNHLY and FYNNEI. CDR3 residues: CASREGAITGNTIYF. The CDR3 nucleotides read TGTGCCAGCAGAGAAGGGGCAATCACTGGAAACACCATATATTTT.

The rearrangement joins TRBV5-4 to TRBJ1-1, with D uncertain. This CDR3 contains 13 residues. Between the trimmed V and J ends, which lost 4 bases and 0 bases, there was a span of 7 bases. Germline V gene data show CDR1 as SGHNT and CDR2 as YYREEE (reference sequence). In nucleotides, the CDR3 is TGTGCCAGCAGCGGGCCCGTGAACACTGAAGCTTTCTTT. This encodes CASSGPVNTEAFF.

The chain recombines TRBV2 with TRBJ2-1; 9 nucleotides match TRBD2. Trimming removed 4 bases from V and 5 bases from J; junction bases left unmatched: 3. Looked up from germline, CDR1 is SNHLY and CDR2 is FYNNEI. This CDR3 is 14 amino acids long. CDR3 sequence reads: CASSGTSANNEQFF. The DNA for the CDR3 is TGTGCCAGCAGTGGGACTAGCGCCAACAATGAGCAGTTCTTC.

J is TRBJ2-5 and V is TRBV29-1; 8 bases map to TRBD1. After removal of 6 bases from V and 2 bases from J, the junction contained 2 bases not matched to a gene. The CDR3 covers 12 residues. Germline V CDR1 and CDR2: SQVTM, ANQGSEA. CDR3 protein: CSVRTGQETQYF. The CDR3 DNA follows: TGCAGCGTCCGGACAGGGCAAGAGACCCAGTACTTC.

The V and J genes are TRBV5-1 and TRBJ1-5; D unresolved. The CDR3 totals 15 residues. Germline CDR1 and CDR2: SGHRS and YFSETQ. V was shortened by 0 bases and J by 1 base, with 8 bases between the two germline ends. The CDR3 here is CASSLEGESNQPQHF. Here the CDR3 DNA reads TGCGCCAGCAGCTTGGAGGGAGAAAGCAATCAGCCCCAGCATTTT.

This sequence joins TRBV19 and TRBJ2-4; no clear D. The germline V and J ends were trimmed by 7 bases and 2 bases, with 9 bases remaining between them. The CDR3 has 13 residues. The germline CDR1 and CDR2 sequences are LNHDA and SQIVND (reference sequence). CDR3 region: CASIGWSKNIQYF. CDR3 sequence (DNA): TGTGCCAGTATCGGATGGTCCAAAAACATTCAGTACTTC. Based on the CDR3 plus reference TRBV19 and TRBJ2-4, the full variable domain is DGGITQSPKYLFRKEGQNVTLSCEQNLNHDAMYWYRQDPGQGLRLIYYSQIVNDFQKGDIAEGYSVSREKKESFPLTVTSAQKNPTAFYLCASIGWSKNIQYFGAGTRLSVL.

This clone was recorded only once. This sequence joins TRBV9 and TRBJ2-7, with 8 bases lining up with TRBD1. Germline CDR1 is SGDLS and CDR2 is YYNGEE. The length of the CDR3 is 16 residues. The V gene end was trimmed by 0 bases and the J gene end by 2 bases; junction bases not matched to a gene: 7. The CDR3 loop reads CASSVVDRGPPYEQYF. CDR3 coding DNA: TGTGCCAGCAGCGTAGTCGACAGGGGTCCTCCCTACGAGCAGTACTTC.

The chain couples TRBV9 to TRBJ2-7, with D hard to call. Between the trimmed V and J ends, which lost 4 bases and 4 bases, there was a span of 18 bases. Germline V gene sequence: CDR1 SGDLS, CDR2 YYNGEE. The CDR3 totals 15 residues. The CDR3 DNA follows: TGTGCCAGCAGCACCCGGACGGATGACGTTTACGAGCAGTACTTC. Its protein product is CASSTRTDDVYEQYF. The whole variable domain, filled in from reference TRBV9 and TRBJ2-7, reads DSGVTQTPKHLITATGQRVTLRCSPRSGDLSVYWYQQSLDQGLQFLIQYYNGEERAKGNILERFSAQQFPDLHSELNLSSLELGDSALYFCASSTRTDDVYEQYFGPGTRLTVT.

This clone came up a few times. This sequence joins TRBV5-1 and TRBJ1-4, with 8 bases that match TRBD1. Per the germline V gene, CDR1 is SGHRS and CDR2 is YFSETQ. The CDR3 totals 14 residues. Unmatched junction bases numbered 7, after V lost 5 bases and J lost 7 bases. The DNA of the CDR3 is TGCGCCAGCAGTCACGACAGGGGTGGTGAAAAACTGTTTTTT. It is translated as CASSHDRGGEKLFF.

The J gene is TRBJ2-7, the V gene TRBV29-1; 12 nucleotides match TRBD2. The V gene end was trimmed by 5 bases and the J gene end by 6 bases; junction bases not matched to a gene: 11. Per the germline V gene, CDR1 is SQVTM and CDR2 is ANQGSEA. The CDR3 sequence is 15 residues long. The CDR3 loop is CSVLPTSGRLSEQYF. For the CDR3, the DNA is TGCAGCGTTCTCCCCACTAGCGGGAGGCTCTCCGAGCAGTACTTC.

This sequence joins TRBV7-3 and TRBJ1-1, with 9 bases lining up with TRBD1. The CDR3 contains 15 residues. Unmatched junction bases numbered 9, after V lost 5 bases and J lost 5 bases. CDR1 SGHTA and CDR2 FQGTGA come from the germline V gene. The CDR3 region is CASSATTGGGTEAFF. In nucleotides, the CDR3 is TGTGCCAGCAGCGCCACCACAGGGGGCGGAACTGAAGCTTTCTTT.

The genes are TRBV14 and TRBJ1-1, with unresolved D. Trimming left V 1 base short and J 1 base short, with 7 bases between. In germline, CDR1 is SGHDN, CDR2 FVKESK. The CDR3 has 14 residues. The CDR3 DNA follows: TGTGCCAGCAGCCAAGTCAGGCAGAACACTGAAGCTTTCTTT. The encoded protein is CASSQVRQNTEAFF. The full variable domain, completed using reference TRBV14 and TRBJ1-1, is EAGVTQFPSHSVIEKGQTVTLRCDPISGHDNLYWYRRVMGKEIKFLLHFVKESKQDESGMPNNRFLAERTGGTYSTLKVQPAELEDSGVYFCASSQVRQNTEAFFGQGTRLTVV.

CDR3 region: CASSSHRGQNTEAFF. CDR3 sequence (DNA): TGTGCCAGCAGCTCCCACAGGGGCCAGAACACTGAAGCTTTCTTT. This chain uses TRBV11-2 with TRBJ1-1; 7 bases are a match to TRBD1. This CDR3 has 15 amino acids. Germline CDR1 is SGHAT and CDR2 is FQNNGV. Losses at the gene ends were 4 bases for V and 1 base for J; bases not matched to a gene: 6.

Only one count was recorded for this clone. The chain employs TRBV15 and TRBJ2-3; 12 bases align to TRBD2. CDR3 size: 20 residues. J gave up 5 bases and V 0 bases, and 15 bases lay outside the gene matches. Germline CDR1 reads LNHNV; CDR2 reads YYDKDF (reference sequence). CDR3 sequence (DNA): TGTGCCACCAGCAGAGAACCTTCCACACCTAGCGGGAGGGCCTTAGATACGCAGTATTTT. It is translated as CATSREPSTPSGRALDTQYF.

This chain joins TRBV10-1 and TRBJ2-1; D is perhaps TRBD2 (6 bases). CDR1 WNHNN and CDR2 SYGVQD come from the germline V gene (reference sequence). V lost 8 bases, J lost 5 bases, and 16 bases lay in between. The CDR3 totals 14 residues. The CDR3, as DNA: TGCGCCAGCCAAAGACCGGGACTGGACAATGAGCAGTTCTTC. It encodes CASQRPGLDNEQFF.